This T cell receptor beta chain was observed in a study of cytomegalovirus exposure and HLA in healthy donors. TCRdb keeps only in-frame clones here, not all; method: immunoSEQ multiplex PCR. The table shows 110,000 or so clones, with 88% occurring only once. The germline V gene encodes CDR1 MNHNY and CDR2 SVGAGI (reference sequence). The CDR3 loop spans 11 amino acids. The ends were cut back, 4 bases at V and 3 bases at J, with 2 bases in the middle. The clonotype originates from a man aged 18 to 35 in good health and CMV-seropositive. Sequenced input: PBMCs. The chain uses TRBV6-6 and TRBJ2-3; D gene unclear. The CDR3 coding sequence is TGTGCCAGCAGTTTAACAGATACGCAGTATTTT. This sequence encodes CASSLTDTQYF.